The entry below gives a single T cell receptor (beta chain) sequence along with its context. As yet, its antigen is unknown. These data are taken from a study of T cell repertoires in cytomegalovirus infection. Across the whole study: A matching HLA type, together with CMV infection, was signaled by public TCR beta signatures.

The CDR3 covers 18 residues. V lost 1 base, J lost 0 bases, and 18 bases lay in between. The V gene's germline CDR1 is KGHSH and CDR2 LQKENI. Each CDR3 protein gets one entry after TCRdb re-called the reads with MiXCR. This sample has 310,000 or so distinct CDR3 sequences, with approximately 10% found just once. General study points: Predominance within the ex vivo response was attributable to HLA-C-restricted CMV-specific TCR beta clonotypes. Adding up the frequency of public TCR beta families identified people who carried CMV plus the relevant HLA.

The TCR originated in a human donor in good health (CMV status not recorded). Some clones in this sample may be carry-over from other donors' samples. Sequencing was carried out using PBMCs. The V and J genes are TRBV18 and TRBJ1-1; D unclear. The CDR3 nucleotides read TGTGCCAGCTCACCACGAGACCTCCCCCGAGGGATGAACACTGAAGCTTTCTTT. This sequence encodes CASSPRDLPRGMNTEAFF.